Each of the 9 T cell receptor beta chains below was sequenced from the same sample in a study of shared clonotypes between healthy human individuals (dated by TCRdb to 2020 to 2021). Preparation of the library involved the immunoSEQ multiplex PCR assay. What TCRdb holds here is the immuneACCESS table cut down to in-frame rearrangements. Part of the clones is not present; checked against another copy, under half of the missing clones reflect an unresolved V gene, and the others are unexplained. Counted in this sample were 2 million to 2.5 million clones; around 95% of them appeared once. The top ten hold more than 0.1% of the sample. The sample comprised naive CD4+ T cells sorted from blood. The cell subset or site label on this specimen signifies: CD45RA+ positively selected. The receptors stem from a man aged 18-30 years in good health.

Worth noting for this clone: This sample also contains other DNA sequences that code for the same CDR3. V gene TRBV5-1 combines with J gene TRBJ1-1; D gene uncertain. The V gene lost 2 bases and the J gene lost 1 base, with 6 bases spanning the gap. In germline, CDR1 is SGHRS, CDR2 YFSETQ. This CDR3 has 13 residues. DNA of the CDR3: TGCGCCAGCAGCTTAATAGGGAACACTGAAGCTTTCTTT. It specifies CASSLIGNTEAFF.

A single count supports this clone. The chain links TRBV6-1 to TRBJ1-1, with 7 positions matching TRBD1. The germline gives CDR1 MNHNS, CDR2 SASEGT. The CDR3 is made up of 13 amino acids. V shed 5 bases and J 4 bases; nucleotides not matched to a gene: 4. In DNA, the CDR3 is TGTGCCAGCAGTCCCGGGACAGTCACTGAAGCTTTCTTT. It is translated as CASSPGTVTEAFF.

This chain uses TRBV10-1 with TRBJ2-7; the match to TRBD1 covers 8 bases. The CDR3 runs to 15 residues. In germline, CDR1 is WNHNN, CDR2 SYGVQD (reference sequence). With 3 bases clipped from V and 2 bases from J, the junction kept 6 bases outside the gene matches. The CDR3 coding sequence is TGCGCCAGCAGTGATACAGGGGGGCCCCCCTACGAGCAGTACTTC. Protein sequence: CASSDTGGPPYEQYF.

This chain links TRBV19 with TRBJ1-2; the D gene is possibly TRBD1 (5 bases). Germline V gene data show CDR1 as LNHDA and CDR2 as SQIVND (reference sequence). V lost 0 bases to trimming and J lost 0 bases, with 20 bases between them. The CDR3 has 19 amino acids. Written as DNA, the CDR3 is TGTGCCAGTAGTATAGATCGAGGGACTGGAAGACCCTCTAACTATGGCTACACCTTC. It encodes CASSIDRGTGRPSNYGYTF.

V gene TRBV5-5 combines with J gene TRBJ1-4; D is perhaps TRBD1 (5 bases). This CDR3 has 15 amino acids. The V and J ends lost 4 bases and 5 bases respectively, with 15 bases between them. Germline loops: CDR1 SGHKS, CDR2 YYEKEE (reference sequence). The CDR3 reads CASSVPGTVNEKLFF. CDR3 nucleotide sequence: TGTGCCAGCAGCGTCCCCGGGACGGTCAATGAAAAACTGTTTTTT.

This chain uses TRBV5-1 with TRBJ2-1, with 9 bases matching TRBD2. CDR1 is SGHRS and CDR2 is YFSETQ in the germline V gene. The CDR3 has 15 residues. The V segment lost 7 bases and the J segment 8 bases; nucleotides outside the gene matches: 13. The CDR3 reads CASYSGGVPHHEQFF. For the CDR3, the DNA is TGCGCCAGCTATAGCGGGGGAGTCCCCCATCATGAGCAGTTCTTC.

The chain carries TRBV6-5 and TRBJ2-1, with 9 bases fitting TRBD1. The CDR3 has 15 amino acids. J lost 6 bases, V lost 6 bases, and 9 bases had no gene match. The germline V gene has CDR1 MNHEY and CDR2 SVGAGI. The CDR3, as DNA: TGTGCCAGCAGGAGGGGGACAGGGATAGTCAATGAGCAGTTCTTC. This codes for CASRRGTGIVNEQFF.

J is TRBJ2-7 and V is TRBV5-1; no clear D gene. V was clipped by 4 bases and J by 2 bases, with 10 bases between them. This CDR3 region has 13 residues. In germline, CDR1 is SGHRS, CDR2 YFSETQ. The CDR3 bases are TGCGCCAGCAGCAAAAGACGTACCTACGAGCAGTACTTC. The encoded protein is CASSKRRTYEQYF.

The chain has TRBV11-1 and TRBJ2-1, with D perhaps TRBD1 (6 bases). V dropped 4 bases and J dropped 4 bases, with 11 bases sitting between them. Per the germline V gene, CDR1 is SGHAT and CDR2 is FQDESV (reference sequence). The CDR3 has 14 amino acids. DNA for the CDR3: TGTGCCAGCAGCTCCCGACAGGAATACAATGAGCAGTTCTTC. Translating it yields CASSSRQEYNEQFF. The entire variable domain, with the rest obtained from reference TRBV11-1 and TRBJ2-1, is as follows: EAEVAQSPRYKITEKSQAVAFWCDPISGHATLYWYRQILGQGPELLVQFQDESVVDDSQLPKDRFSAERLKGVDSTLKIQPAELGDSAMYLCASSSRQEYNEQFFGPGTRLTVL.